This is a list of T cell receptor beta chains from one sample in a study of regulatory T cells in long-lasting Graves disease. TCRdb recomputed calls from the multiplex PCR reads with MiXCR, one row per CDR3 protein. This table has about 560,000 distinct CDR3 sequences, about 16% appearing once. The same data also contributed to another study, on T cells in Graves' hyperthyroidism and ophthalmopathy.

The specimen comprised peripheral blood mononuclear cells (PBMCs), sampled at new diagnosis, from a patient treated with antithyroid drugs. Source of these receptors: a man younger than 30 with Graves disease. Both conserved end residues are part of each CDR3. A D gene is named only where the DNA matches it firmly. A clone size is listed for some rows: how often the clone was seen (once, few, many), or a class if it is expanded.

clone_size: many; d_call: .; v_call: TRBV6-5; j_call: TRBJ1-1; cdr3_aa: CASSYWDLTGSTEAFF; cdr3_nt: TGTGCCAGCAGTTACTGGGACCTAACGGGGAGCACTGAAGCTTTCTTT
clone_size: few; d_call: .; v_call: TRBV7-2; j_call: TRBJ1-4; cdr3_aa: CASSSTNEKLFF; cdr3_nt: TGTGCCAGCAGCTCAACTAATGAAAAACTGTTTTTT
clone_size: many; d_call: .; v_call: TRBV12-3/TRBV12-4; j_call: TRBJ1-1; cdr3_aa: CASNLQVNTEAFF; cdr3_nt: TGTGCCAGCAACCTACAAGTGAACACTGAAGCTTTCTTT
clone_size: many; d_call: .; v_call: TRBV4-1; j_call: TRBJ2-7; cdr3_aa: CASSQEVTGYTPWEQYF; cdr3_nt: TGCGCCAGCAGCCAAGAGGTCACAGGCTATACTCCTTGGGAGCAGTACTTC
clone_size: .; d_call: TRBD2; v_call: TRBV6-1; j_call: TRBJ2-7; cdr3_aa: CASRPRGEGEQYF; cdr3_nt: TGTGCCAGCAGACCCCGGGGGGAGGGCGAGCAGTACTTC
clone_size: many; d_call: .; v_call: TRBV6-1; j_call: TRBJ2-7; cdr3_aa: CASSEASTGLTYEQYF; cdr3_nt: TGTGCCAGCAGTGAAGCTAGCACAGGGCTTACCTACGAGCAGTACTTC
clone_size: many; d_call: TRBD2; v_call: TRBV7-9; j_call: TRBJ2-7; cdr3_aa: CASSTRTSGSPYEQYF; cdr3_nt: TGTGCCAGCAGCACTCGGACTAGCGGGAGCCCCTACGAGCAGTACTTC
clone_size: many; d_call: TRBD1; v_call: TRBV2; j_call: TRBJ2-4; cdr3_aa: CASSRTGAKNIQYF; cdr3_nt: TGTGCCAGCAGTAGGACAGGGGCCAAAAACATTCAGTACTTC
clone_size: few; d_call: TRBD1; v_call: TRBV29-1; j_call: TRBJ2-3; cdr3_aa: CSVELPGTGVRGDTQYF; cdr3_nt: TGCAGCGTTGAACTCCCCGGGACAGGAGTCCGGGGAGATACGCAGTATTTT
clone_size: .; d_call: .; v_call: TRBV11-2; j_call: TRBJ2-5; cdr3_aa: CASSLVTAAYQETQYF; cdr3_nt: TGTGCCAGCAGCTTAGTAACAGCGGCGTACCAAGAGACCCAGTACTTC
clone_size: .; d_call: .; v_call: TRBV2; j_call: TRBJ2-1; cdr3_aa: CANVYRNEQFF; cdr3_nt: TGTGCCAACGTTTATCGAAATGAGCAGTTCTTC
clone_size: few; d_call: TRBD2; v_call: TRBV10-2; j_call: TRBJ2-1; cdr3_aa: CASRAPPKVAGGPSYNEQFF; cdr3_nt: TGCGCCAGCAGGGCTCCTCCCAAGGTAGCGGGAGGGCCAAGCTACAATGAGCAGTTCTTC
clone_size: .; d_call: .; v_call: TRBV7-8; j_call: TRBJ1-2; cdr3_aa: CASSLRGPGGNGYTF; cdr3_nt: TGTGCCAGCAGCCTTAGGGGCCCGGGCGGGAATGGCTACACCTTC
clone_size: .; d_call: TRBD1; v_call: TRBV20-1; j_call: TRBJ1-1; cdr3_aa: CSATGGANTEAFF; cdr3_nt: TGCAGTGCTACAGGGGGGGCTAACACTGAAGCTTTCTTT
clone_size: .; d_call: TRBD2; v_call: TRBV12-3/TRBV12-4; j_call: TRBJ2-3; cdr3_aa: CASGGSSADTRYF; cdr3_nt: TGTGCCAGCGGCGGGAGTTCGGCAGATACGCGGTATTTT
clone_size: many; d_call: .; v_call: TRBV12-3/TRBV12-4; j_call: TRBJ1-5; cdr3_aa: CASREHREGNQPQHF; cdr3_nt: TGTGCCAGCAGGGAACACAGGGAGGGCAATCAGCCCCAGCATTTT
clone_size: few; d_call: TRBD1; v_call: TRBV20-1; j_call: TRBJ1-6; cdr3_aa: CSARDLAHHPGQGQGYNSPLHF; cdr3_nt: TGCAGTGCTAGGGATCTAGCTCATCACCCGGGACAGGGACAGGGCTATAATTCACCCCTCCACTTT
clone_size: many; d_call: TRBD2; v_call: TRBV11-2; j_call: TRBJ2-7; cdr3_aa: CASTYPTSGLYEQYF; cdr3_nt: TGTGCCAGCACCTACCCGACTAGCGGCCTCTACGAGCAGTACTTC
clone_size: .; d_call: .; v_call: TRBV4-3; j_call: TRBJ1-1; cdr3_aa: CASSQDWGTEAFF; cdr3_nt: TGCGCCAGCAGCCAAGATTGGGGGACTGAAGCTTTCTTT
clone_size: .; d_call: TRBD1; v_call: TRBV7-6; j_call: TRBJ1-3; cdr3_aa: CASSLQGGGSGNTIYF; cdr3_nt: TGTGCCAGCAGCCTCCAGGGGGGGGGCAGTGGAAACACCATATATTTT
clone_size: few; d_call: .; v_call: TRBV5-5; j_call: TRBJ1-1; cdr3_aa: CASSLVVAMNTEAFF; cdr3_nt: TGTGCCAGCAGCTTAGTTGTGGCAATGAACACTGAAGCTTTCTTT
clone_size: .; d_call: .; v_call: TRBV20-1; j_call: TRBJ1-4; cdr3_aa: CSARDIQAEKLFF; cdr3_nt: TGCAGTGCTAGAGATATACAGGCGGAAAAACTGTTTTTT
clone_size: few; d_call: .; v_call: TRBV25-1; j_call: TRBJ1-2; cdr3_aa: CASSLWGTNGYTF; cdr3_nt: TGTGCCAGCAGTCTGTGGGGGACTAATGGCTACACCTTC
clone_size: .; d_call: .; v_call: TRBV20-1; j_call: TRBJ1-1; cdr3_aa: CSAPSDGNTEAFF; cdr3_nt: TGCAGTGCTCCTTCTGACGGGAACACTGAAGCTTTCTTT
clone_size: .; d_call: .; v_call: TRBV28; j_call: TRBJ2-1; cdr3_aa: CASSLRGARDEQFF; cdr3_nt: TGTGCCAGCAGTTTAAGGGGGGCGAGGGATGAGCAGTTCTTC
clone_size: many; d_call: .; v_call: TRBV20-1; j_call: TRBJ1-2; cdr3_aa: CSARDWEAWNYGYTF; cdr3_nt: TGCAGTGCTAGAGATTGGGAAGCCTGGAACTATGGCTACACCTTC
clone_size: .; d_call: TRBD1; v_call: TRBV13; j_call: TRBJ2-5; cdr3_aa: CASSSITGDQETQYF; cdr3_nt: TGTGCCAGCAGCTCAATCACAGGGGACCAAGAGACCCAGTACTTC
clone_size: .; d_call: TRBD1; v_call: TRBV25-1; j_call: TRBJ1-5; cdr3_aa: CASSESRGEKPQHF; cdr3_nt: TGTGCCAGCAGTGAATCCAGGGGGGAGAAGCCCCAGCATTTT
clone_size: many; d_call: .; v_call: TRBV6-1; j_call: TRBJ1-1; cdr3_aa: CASMRQNTEAFF; cdr3_nt: TGTGCCAGCATGAGACAGAACACTGAAGCTTTCTTT
clone_size: .; d_call: .; v_call: TRBV9; j_call: TRBJ1-6; cdr3_aa: CASSVGQRSPLHF; cdr3_nt: TGTGCCAGCAGCGTAGGTCAGCGTTCACCCCTCCACTTT
clone_size: .; d_call: .; v_call: TRBV10-2; j_call: TRBJ1-3; cdr3_aa: CASSDKNTIYF; cdr3_nt: TGCGCCAGCAGTGATAAAAACACCATATATTTT
clone_size: many; d_call: .; v_call: TRBV5-1; j_call: TRBJ1-5; cdr3_aa: CASSLEGGPNQPQHF; cdr3_nt: TGCGCCAGCAGCTTGGAGGGGGGTCCCAATCAGCCCCAGCATTTT
clone_size: many; d_call: .; v_call: TRBV12-3/TRBV12-4; j_call: TRBJ1-2; cdr3_aa: CASSRMRSGYTF; cdr3_nt: TGTGCCAGCAGTCGGATGCGGTCCGGCTACACCTTC
clone_size: .; d_call: .; v_call: TRBV6-1; j_call: TRBJ2-7; cdr3_aa: CASSEGAGAYEQYF; cdr3_nt: TGTGCCAGCAGTGAAGGGGCAGGGGCCTACGAGCAGTACTTC
clone_size: many; d_call: TRBD1; v_call: TRBV18; j_call: TRBJ2-3; cdr3_aa: CASSPPDRVVNTDTQYF; cdr3_nt: TGTGCCAGCTCACCACCCGACAGGGTGGTCAACACAGATACGCAGTATTTT
clone_size: .; d_call: .; v_call: TRBV6-2/TRBV6-3; j_call: TRBJ1-1; cdr3_aa: CASSEAEANTEAFF; cdr3_nt: TGTGCCAGCAGTGAGGCGGAAGCGAACACTGAAGCTTTCTTT
clone_size: many; d_call: TRBD2; v_call: TRBV27; j_call: TRBJ2-1; cdr3_aa: CASTQREGLYNEQFF; cdr3_nt: TGTGCCAGCACCCAACGGGAGGGCCTGTACAATGAGCAGTTCTTC
clone_size: .; d_call: .; v_call: TRBV30; j_call: TRBJ2-3; cdr3_aa: CAWDQGTLNTDTQYF; cdr3_nt: TGTGCCTGGGACCAGGGGACTCTCAACACAGATACGCAGTATTTT
clone_size: many; d_call: TRBD2; v_call: TRBV7-3; j_call: TRBJ2-1; cdr3_aa: CASSPAGGRGNEQFF; cdr3_nt: TGTGCCAGCAGCCCGGCTGGCGGGAGGGGCAATGAGCAGTTCTTC
clone_size: many; d_call: .; v_call: TRBV7-3; j_call: TRBJ2-7; cdr3_aa: CASSLSQGYEQYF; cdr3_nt: TGTGCCAGCAGCCTTAGCCAAGGATACGAGCAGTACTTC
clone_size: few; d_call: .; v_call: TRBV28; j_call: TRBJ2-7; cdr3_aa: CASSGQRYEQYF; cdr3_nt: TGTGCCAGCAGTGGACAGCGCTACGAGCAGTACTTC
clone_size: many; d_call: TRBD1; v_call: TRBV20-1; j_call: TRBJ2-7; cdr3_aa: CSATDRNKAYEQYF; cdr3_nt: TGCAGTGCCACGGACAGGAACAAAGCCTACGAGCAGTACTTC
clone_size: few; d_call: TRBD1; v_call: TRBV3-1; j_call: TRBJ1-4; cdr3_aa: CASRSGGGEKLFF; cdr3_nt: TGTGCCAGCAGATCAGGGGGCGGTGAAAAACTGTTTTTT
clone_size: .; d_call: TRBD1; v_call: TRBV2; j_call: TRBJ1-2; cdr3_aa: CASSGQGMGGYTF; cdr3_nt: TGTGCCAGCAGTGGACAGGGGATGGGTGGCTACACCTTC
clone_size: many; d_call: TRBD1; v_call: TRBV7-9; j_call: TRBJ1-1; cdr3_aa: CATPGQMNTEAFF; cdr3_nt: TGTGCCACTCCGGGACAGATGAACACTGAAGCTTTCTTT
clone_size: few; d_call: .; v_call: TRBV28; j_call: TRBJ1-2; cdr3_aa: CASSFSNGYTF; cdr3_nt: TGTGCCAGCAGTTTTTCCAACGGCTACACCTTC
clone_size: few; d_call: .; v_call: TRBV5-1; j_call: TRBJ2-3; cdr3_aa: CASSMTGDTQYF; cdr3_nt: TGCGCCAGCAGCATGACAGGAGATACGCAGTATTTT
clone_size: .; d_call: TRBD1; v_call: TRBV20-1; j_call: TRBJ2-7; cdr3_aa: CSAGRDRSYEQYF; cdr3_nt: TGCAGTGCCGGTCGGGACAGGTCCTACGAGCAGTACTTC
clone_size: many; d_call: .; v_call: TRBV28; j_call: TRBJ1-2; cdr3_aa: CASSLSGTPFYGYTF; cdr3_nt: TGTGCCAGCAGTTTATCGGGTACCCCCTTTTATGGCTACACCTTC
clone_size: .; d_call: .; v_call: TRBV3-1; j_call: TRBJ1-2; cdr3_aa: CASSRGPARGDYGHTF; cdr3_nt: TGTGCCAGCAGCCGGGGACCCGCCCGAGGAGACTATGGCCACACCTTC
clone_size: .; d_call: TRBD2; v_call: TRBV6-9; j_call: TRBJ2-1; cdr3_aa: CASSYLAGGDNEQFF; cdr3_nt: TGTGCCAGCAGTTACCTAGCGGGAGGTGACAATGAGCAGTTCTTC
clone_size: many; d_call: TRBD2; v_call: TRBV11-2; j_call: TRBJ2-7; cdr3_aa: CASSSRGTSGHEQYF; cdr3_nt: TGTGCCAGCTCATCGAGAGGGACTAGCGGCCACGAGCAGTACTTC
clone_size: many; d_call: TRBD1; v_call: TRBV7-6; j_call: TRBJ2-3; cdr3_aa: CASSGGQGVADTQYF; cdr3_nt: TGTGCCAGCAGTGGGGGACAGGGGGTTGCAGATACGCAGTATTTT
clone_size: many; d_call: .; v_call: TRBV20-1; j_call: TRBJ2-5; cdr3_aa: CSASRAVHLGETQYF; cdr3_nt: TGCAGTGCTTCCCGAGCGGTTCACCTCGGAGAGACCCAGTACTTC
clone_size: few; d_call: .; v_call: TRBV4-1; j_call: TRBJ2-5; cdr3_aa: CASSQAEQIQETQYF; cdr3_nt: TGCGCCAGCAGCCAAGCCGAACAAATACAAGAGACCCAGTACTTC
clone_size: many; d_call: TRBD1; v_call: TRBV9; j_call: TRBJ1-5; cdr3_aa: CASSVGTGVQPQHF; cdr3_nt: TGTGCCAGCAGCGTAGGGACAGGGGTTCAGCCCCAGCATTTT